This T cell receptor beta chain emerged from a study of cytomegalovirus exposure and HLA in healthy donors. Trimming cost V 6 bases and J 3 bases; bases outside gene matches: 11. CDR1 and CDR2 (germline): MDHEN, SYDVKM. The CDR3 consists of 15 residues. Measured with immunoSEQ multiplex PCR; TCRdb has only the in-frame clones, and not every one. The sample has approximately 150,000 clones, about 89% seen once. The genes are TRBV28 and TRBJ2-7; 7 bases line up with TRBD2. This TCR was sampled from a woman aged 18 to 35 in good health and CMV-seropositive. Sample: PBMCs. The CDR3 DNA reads TGTGCCAGCAGGTTCTCTTTAGCGGGCGTCTACGAGCAGTACTTC. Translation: CASRFSLAGVYEQYF.